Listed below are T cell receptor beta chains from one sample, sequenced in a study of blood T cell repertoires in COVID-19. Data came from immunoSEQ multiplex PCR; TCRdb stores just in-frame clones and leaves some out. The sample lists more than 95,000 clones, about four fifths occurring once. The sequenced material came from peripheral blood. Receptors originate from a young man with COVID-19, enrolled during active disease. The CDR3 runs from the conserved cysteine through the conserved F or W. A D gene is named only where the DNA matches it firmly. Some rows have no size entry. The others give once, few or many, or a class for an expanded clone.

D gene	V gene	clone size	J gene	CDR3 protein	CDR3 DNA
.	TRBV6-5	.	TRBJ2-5	CASSIDRQETQYF	TGTGCCAGCAGTATAGACAGGCAAGAGACCCAGTACTTC
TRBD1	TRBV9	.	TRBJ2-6	CASSVRGRPGTGANVLTF	TGTGCCAGCAGCGTCAGGGGGCGCCCGGGGACTGGGGCCAACGTCCTGACTTTC
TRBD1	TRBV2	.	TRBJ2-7	CASNKQGGYEQYF	TGTGCCAGCAACAAACAGGGGGGCTACGAGCAGTACTTC
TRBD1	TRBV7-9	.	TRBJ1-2	CASSLGTGLEGGYTF	TGTGCCAGCAGCTTAGGGACAGGCTTGGAGGGTGGCTACACCTTC
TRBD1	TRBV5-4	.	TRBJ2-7	CASGTGVSYEQYF	TGTGCCAGCGGCACAGGGGTCTCCTACGAGCAGTACTTC
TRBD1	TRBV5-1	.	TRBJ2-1	CASSSQGQAYNEQFF	TGCGCCAGCAGCTCACAAGGACAGGCCTACAATGAGCAGTTCTTC
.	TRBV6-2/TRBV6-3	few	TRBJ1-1	CASSYSPTGTEAFF	TGTGCCAGCAGTTACTCCCCGACAGGAACTGAAGCTTTCTTT
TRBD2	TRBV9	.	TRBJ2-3	CASSLRSGRVGTDTQYF	TGTGCCAGCAGCTTACGTAGCGGGAGGGTTGGCACAGATACGCAGTATTTT
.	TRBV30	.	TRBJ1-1	CAWSVVGGGTEAFF	TGTGCCTGGAGTGTGGTTGGGGGGGGCACTGAAGCTTTCTTT
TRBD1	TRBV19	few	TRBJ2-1	CASSKRTGTVINEQFF	TGTGCCAGTAGTAAGCGAACCGGGACAGTTATAAATGAGCAGTTCTTC
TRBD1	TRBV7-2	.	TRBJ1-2	CASSVLRGTNYGYTF	TGTGCCAGCAGCGTCCTCAGGGGGACCAACTATGGCTACACCTTC
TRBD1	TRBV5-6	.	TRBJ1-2	CASSPAWHRGFLSYTF	TGTGCCAGCAGCCCCGCGTGGCACAGGGGTTTTTTGAGCTACACCTTC
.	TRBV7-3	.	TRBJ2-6	CASSLGGVDSGANVLTF	TGTGCCAGCAGCTTAGGGGGCGTCGACTCTGGGGCCAACGTCCTGACTTTC
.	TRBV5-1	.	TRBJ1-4	CASIEGATNEKLFF	TGCGCCAGCATCGAGGGGGCAACTAATGAAAAACTGTTTTTT
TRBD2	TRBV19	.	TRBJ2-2	CATKTSGSRNTGELFF	TGTGCCACTAAGACTAGCGGGAGCCGAAACACCGGGGAGCTGTTTTTT
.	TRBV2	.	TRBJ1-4	CASRPTGIAEKLFF	TGTGCCAGCAGGCCCACAGGGATCGCTGAAAAACTGTTTTTT
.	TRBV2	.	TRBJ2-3	CASSEAPRTDTQYF	TGTGCCAGCAGTGAAGCTCCTCGGACAGATACGCAGTATTTT
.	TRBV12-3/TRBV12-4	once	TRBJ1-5	CASSSRGLQHF	TGTGCCAGCAGTTCCCGAGGACTCCAGCATTTT
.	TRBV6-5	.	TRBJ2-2	CASSYTTHYTGELFF	TGTGCCAGCAGTTACACTACCCATTACACCGGGGAGCTGTTTTTT
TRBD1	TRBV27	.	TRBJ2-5	CASSLGTVPGTQYF	TGTGCCAGCAGCCTAGGGACAGTACCCGGGACCCAGTACTTC
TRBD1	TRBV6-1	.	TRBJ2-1	CASSEGTGANEQFF	TGTGCCAGCAGTGAAGGGACAGGGGCCAATGAGCAGTTCTTC
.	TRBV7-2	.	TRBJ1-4	CASGGGEKLFF	TGTGCCAGCGGGGGCGGTGAAAAACTGTTTTTT
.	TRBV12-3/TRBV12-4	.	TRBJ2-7	CASSISGVEQYF	TGTGCCAGCAGTATCTCAGGGGTCGAGCAGTACTTC
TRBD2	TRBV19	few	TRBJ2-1	CASRGGSSYNEQFF	TGTGCCAGTAGGGGCGGGAGCTCCTACAATGAGCAGTTCTTC
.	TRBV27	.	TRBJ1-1	CASSPFYGGLTEAFF	TGTGCCAGCAGCCCATTTTACGGAGGGCTCACTGAAGCTTTCTTT
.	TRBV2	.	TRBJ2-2	CASSSRLSPTGELFF	TGTGCCAGCAGTAGTAGACTAAGCCCAACCGGGGAGCTGTTTTTT
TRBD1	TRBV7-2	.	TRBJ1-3	CASSTQGAGNTIYF	TGTGCCAGCAGCACACAGGGGGCTGGAAACACCATATATTTT
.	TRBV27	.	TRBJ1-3	CASSSLTGGNTIYF	TGTGCCAGCAGTTCTCTTACCGGTGGAAACACCATATATTTT
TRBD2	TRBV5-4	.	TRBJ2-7	CASSLESGGFYEQYF	TGTGCCAGCAGCTTGGAAAGCGGGGGTTTTTACGAGCAGTACTTC
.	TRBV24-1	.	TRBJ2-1	CATSDLQDLYEQFF	TGTGCCACCAGTGATTTGCAGGACTTGTATGAGCAGTTCTTC
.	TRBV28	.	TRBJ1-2	CASSLGGLDYGYTF	TGTGCCAGCAGTTTAGGAGGGTTGGACTATGGCTACACCTTC
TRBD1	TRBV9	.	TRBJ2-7	CASSEDPDRVEQYF	TGTGCCAGCAGCGAGGACCCCGACAGGGTCGAGCAGTACTTC
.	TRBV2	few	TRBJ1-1	CASRAQGRNTEAFF	TGTGCCAGCAGGGCACAGGGACGAAACACTGAAGCTTTCTTT
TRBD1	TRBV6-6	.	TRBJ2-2	CASSPGGFGTGELFF	TGTGCCAGCAGTCCAGGGGGCTTTGGAACCGGGGAGCTGTTTTTT
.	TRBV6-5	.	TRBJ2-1	CASWDLPYNEQFF	TGTGCCAGCTGGGACTTACCCTACAATGAGCAGTTCTTC